This T cell receptor beta chain is drawn from a study of PD-L1 blockade in urothelial cancer. Background on the study: Each participant's history included 0 to 3 prior chemotherapy regimens. At 3 weeks (second dose) and 6 weeks after starting treatment, blood was analyzed.

Clones were read by immunoSEQ multiplex PCR, and TCRdb kept only the in-frame ones, dropping some. Among 100,000 or so clones listed, about 91% were seen once. The CDR3 runs to 15 residues. V lost 1 base, J lost 5 bases, and 12 bases lay in between. Per germline, CDR1 MGHRA and CDR2 YSYEKL. This TCR derives from a woman older than 75 with urothelial cancer. The chain employs TRBV4-1 and TRBJ1-5, with D hard to call. Here the sequenced sample was PBMCs, taken around atezolizumab (anti-PD-L1) treatment. This chain's CDR3 is CASSQVWQSDQPQHF. The CDR3 DNA reads TGCGCCAGCAGCCAAGTGTGGCAGAGCGATCAGCCCCAGCATTTT.